The T cell receptor (beta chain) under discussion was sequenced for a study of T cells in Graves' hyperthyroidism and ophthalmopathy (dated by TCRdb to between 2019 and 2020). General notes on the study: Peripheral blood samples were taken at the time of initial diagnosis, prior to any treatment. TCR V-J signatures able to tell the groups apart were searched for in a discovery cohort of 95 or so patients, of whom approximately 40 had Graves' ophthalmopathy and some 60 had stable Graves' hyperthyroidism. Prospective prediction of ophthalmopathy was tested in an independent validation cohort of fewer than 20 hyperthyroidism patients and some 17 patients who later progressed to ophthalmopathy. The 75 to 100 discovery patients were divided at random into training and test sets in a 7:3 ratio. Thyroid tissue and blood T-cell repertoires from more than five Graves' hyperthyroidism patients were also compared in the study. Following sampling, methimazole starting at 30 mg daily was given to hyperthyroidism patients, and high-dose intravenous methylprednisolone was given to ophthalmopathy patients. TCR Vbeta CDR3 sequencing of some 140 peripheral blood samples (over 40 ophthalmopathy, some 75 hyperthyroidism and around 17 progressor patients) is reported in the paper. The investigation overall reported the following: In validation, progression to ophthalmopathy was predicted by the model with around 70% sensitivity and approximately 78% specificity, a median of about 6 months before onset. Most expanded thyroid clonotypes (frequency above 0.001) were also detected in blood, suggesting blood repertoires may reflect thyroid immune responses. A 13 V-J signature model separated ophthalmopathy from stable hyperthyroidism, with about 88% sensitivity and roughly 82% specificity in cross-validation and 80%/75% in testing. Sample size was not statistically predetermined, and blinding of investigators to group allocation was not performed.

About this clonotype: Its antigen is still unknown. There are no base qualities to consult, and no much larger clone falls within one base.

The TCR beta CDR3 regions were amplified from the RNA transcripts. The TCR CDR3 was subjected to a first round of RT-PCR using the HTBI primer set and the Qiagen OneStep RT-PCR kit. Libraries were constructed in a second round of multiplex PCR, after which size selection and purification were performed. Paired-end sequencing of the libraries was performed with 100 bp reads on an Illumina HiSeq2000. On the study's bioinformatics: SOAPnuke was used to process the raw data, removing reads that contained adapters or uncalled bases, had a mean Phred below 15, or lacked an exact match to the constant primer or identifier. COPE v1.2.5 was used to merge high-quality paired reads, and clonotypes were defined as unique nucleotide sequences. Clonotypes were aligned to IMGT TRBV, TRBD and TRBJ reference segments using MiTCR v1.1. Only V-J combinations with frequency above 0.0001, covering 99% to 99.2% of repertoires, were analysed. A TCS score was defined as the ratio between F50 (clonal expansion) and ExV (chaos), using BLOSUM62-based TCRdist between CDR3 peptides within each V-J. Welch's t-statistics and random forest reduced 500 to 550 V-J features to some 14, which were used in a naive Bayes classifier (R e1071). The raw public reads went through TCRdb reprocessing: fastp at Q25, MiXCR clone calling, in-frame beta chains kept. Entries that share a CDR3 protein sequence are merged under the most common genes and DNA. In this record, the V and J calls reflect TCRdb's handling and not the investigators' own analysis. Here the sample has 410,000 or so distinct CDR3 sequences; 14% to 15% occur a single time. The ten most abundant clones make up approximately 13% of the sample.

Clipping removes 6 bases from V and 0 bases from J, with 7 as the unmatched junction base count. The germline V gene encodes CDR1 DFQATT and CDR2 SNEGSKA (reference sequence). The CDR3 numbers 14 residues from cysteine through phenylalanine. CDR3 DNA is the only sequence kept; it has 42 bases, read in frame from the first base. Ophthalmopathy patients had moderately to severely active disease, Clinical Activity Score of at least 3, NOSPECS grade of at least 4, and duration under 3 months. Any patient with an uncontrolled infection, another autoimmune disease, pregnancy or lactation was excluded. Clinical symptoms, serum thyroxine and TRAb, thyroid ultrasound, and orbital computed tomography formed the basis for the diagnoses. Ficoll-Paque density gradient centrifugation was used to isolate PBMCs from around 9.1 ml of fresh peripheral blood. Total RNA was extracted using Trizol reagent, and RNA quality was assessed on an Agilent 2100 Bioanalyzer.

The chain was built from TRBV20-1 and TRBJ2-7, and TRBD2 matches 8 of the central bases. The source is a man between 18 and 29 years old with Graves' ophthalmopathy. The sequencing input was blood. CDR3 protein: CSASGGTSSYEQYF. The sequence in DNA is TGCAGTGCCAGCGGGGGAACTTCCTCCTACGAGCAGTACTTC.